This T cell receptor (beta chain) comes out of a study of cytomegalovirus exposure and HLA in healthy donors (dated by TCRdb to 2016 to 2017). Study-level background: In an earlier analysis of 450 to 750 of the donors, approximately 260 Gb of sequence data and 95 million to 130 million unique TCR beta sequences from roughly 200 million T cells were reported. The number of typed donors differed by locus: about 620-640 for A, B, C, DRB1 and DQB1; some 540 for DQA1; about 600 for DPA1; and some 430 for DPB1. Every discovery cohort repertoire had been produced on one sequencing platform. An early release that covered around 590 HLA-typed donors contained around 300 gigabases of sequencing data and around 85 million unique TCR sequences. An earlier analysis of approximately 630 of the donors applied high-throughput TCR beta sequencing to assess whether each TCR beta V gene segment acted as functional or pseudogenic. Both class I and class II loci were covered by HLA typing, at four-digit resolution. The study aimed to test whether signatures of past pathogen exposure could be identified by cataloging public T cell receptors. The study used immunosequencing to profile the T cell repertoires of 670 or so subjects and linked those repertoires to cytomegalovirus serostatus. To study patterns of TCR occurrence, a later analysis re-analyzed previously published TCR beta repertoires from 550 to 800 donors and added high-resolution HLA genotyping. Alongside the repertoire data, information on donor age, sex, ethnicity and CMV serostatus was compiled. High-throughput TCR immunosequencing, statistical association of individual TCRs with disease status, and machine learning were combined to predict cytomegalovirus infection status. In the later analysis, no new phenotypic data were used to find candidate immune exposures; instead, reliance was placed on TCR beta sequences and their occurrence across donors. Along with the roughly 670-subject first cohort, a separate validation cohort of 120 different subjects was used. Four to six DR-DQ haplotypes were handled as single units for association and clustering, since linkage in the cohort was strong. Across some 400 genotyped donors of the cohort, an average of approximately 240,000 unique TCR beta nucleotide sequences per donor were sequenced, and roughly 20% of those sequences were non-productive. Among the approximately 400 genotyped donors, approximately 81% belonged to the genetic ancestry cluster associated with self-reported Caucasian donors. In a later genetic analysis, genome-wide SNP genotypes for about 65% of the roughly 700 donors were used, and that subset was treated as a discovery cohort. Broader findings and caveats from the paper: According to a later genetic analysis, donors in an Asian-associated ancestry cluster had fewer N-insertions in productive TCRs than the roughly 700-donor mean. Some IMGT-functional V segments, including TRBV6-2 and TRBV6-3, could not be distinguished by the 87-base-pair reads and were therefore excluded. The authors suggested that the approach could potentially be extended to other disease states and immunological phenotypes. Immune exposure information for the cohort was limited to CMV serostatus. The study listed approximately 150 TCR beta chains as associated with cytomegalovirus. A few of the identified cytomegalovirus-associated TCR beta chains were confirmed in vitro to be specific for cytomegalovirus antigens. A later analysis associated 16,951 TCR beta sequences with specific HLA alleles at a false discovery rate of 0.05. Broadly in line with IMGT annotations, most TCR beta V segments showed up in productive rearrangements about 87% or about 30% of the time in an earlier analysis of around 550 of the donors. A later genetic analysis associated a missense DCLRE1C variant with V-gene and J-gene trimming of TCR beta chains, and an independent cohort replicated the association. A cluster of highly shared sequence variants was judged likely to be a technical artifact of the sequencing pipeline. Most CMV-associated TCR beta chains appeared to be HLA-restricted in a later analysis, and the HLA associations seemed to be driven largely by CMV exposure. Presence/absence analyses assumed roughly uniform sequencing depth across donors, an assumption that may not hold. Because counts were too low, about 18 rarely observed V segments, including chromosome 9 orphons, were excluded from the earlier analysis of 587 of the donors. In a later analysis, HLA-associated TCR beta chains showed more clonal expansion and lower generation probabilities than non-associated chains that were equally common. Because HLA typing was missing for some donors at each locus, association tests included only the typed subset. Most TCR sequences were observed very rarely across donors, whereas some public TCRs were present in many individuals. When HLA alleles, especially DR and DQ, strongly co-occurred, attributing TCR associations to individual alleles was difficult. The cohort was sequenced for TCR beta chains only, and without alpha or paired-chain data the features that could be detected were limited. According to a later analysis, parvovirus B19, influenza, CMV and Epstein-Barr virus appeared linked to several top co-occurrence clusters. In a later analysis, TCR association rates were found to vary across HLA loci, with the most associated TCRs seen for DRB1 alleles and the fewest for HLA-C alleles. Correlated functional status among segregating V segments might reflect linkage disequilibrium, but an unknown experimental factor could not be ruled out. A further reported finding was that TCR beta sequences accurately predicted the HLA-A and HLA-B alleles for most subjects in the first cohort. The classifier was reported to diagnose cytomegalovirus status with high specificity and sensitivity in both the original cohort and the validation cohort.

V sheds 3 bases and J sheds 4 bases, leaving 12 bases between their ends. CDR1 and CDR2 are read off the germline V gene (reference sequence) as LNHDA and SQIVND. Spanning cysteine to phenylalanine, the CDR3 consists of 14 amino acids. Just the 42-base CDR3 DNA is kept, in frame starting at base 1. The cohort was made up of roughly 670 healthy bone marrow donors. At the time of sampling, every cohort member was nominally healthy, though immune exposures that went unrecorded were likely present. The donor was CMV seropositive and belonged to the group of about 290 seropositive cohort members. A peripheral blood sample was collected from each donor, and TCR beta sequencing was performed on peripheral blood mononuclear cells. Genomic DNA extraction from the blood cell samples was performed with the Qiagen DNeasy Blood Extraction Kit. As to this clone: Its recognized antigen is unknown. Base qualities are not recorded, but no much larger clone differs from it by a single base.

The method behind the library was the immunoSEQ multiplex PCR assay. For the multiplex PCR, a mixture combining 60 forward primers for TCR Vbeta segments and 13 reverse primers for TCR Jbeta segments was used. The CDR3 region of rearranged TCR beta genes was amplified from genomic DNA by a multiplex PCR assay. On the Illumina HiSeq System, the amplified TCR beta libraries were sequenced as 87-base-pair reads. In the paper's pipeline: A later analysis tallied some 79 million unique TCR beta chains across the 550 to 850 repertoires, and about 12 million of those chains were shared by two or more donors. Raw reads were error-corrected and collapsed into unique sequences by a nearest-neighbor algorithm in which closely related sequences were merged to remove PCR and sequencing errors. To assign V, D and J gene segments, CDR3 sequences were aligned to IMGT reference sequences. For a sequence to be retained, a match of at least six nucleotides to both a V gene segment and a J gene segment was required. A rearrangement counted as productive if the CDR3 had no stop codons and remained in frame with V and J, and every other rearrangement counted as non-productive. Following IMGT convention, CDR3 was defined as the stretch from the second conserved V-encoded cysteine to the conserved J-encoded phenylalanine. The earlier analysis of 500 to 650 of the donors excluded any sequence lacking an unambiguous match to a single V gene segment. An earlier analysis of a few hundred of the donors classified V segments as functional when productive rearrangements were above 56.7% and as segregating when the standard deviation between donors was above 5%. To diagnose cytomegalovirus status from the catalog of TCR beta chain sequences, a statistical classification framework was built. In a later analysis, TCR nucleotide sequences were compared against IMGT/GENE-DB human TR gene sequences so that V and J genes could be assigned. The TCRdist pipeline was used in a later analysis to assign CDR3 sequences and most-parsimonious VDJ recombination scenarios. In a later analysis, each TCR beta chain was defined by its CDR3 amino acid sequence together with its V-gene family, and reads without a unique V-gene family were excluded. To address suspected cross-contamination and a sequencing artifact, a later analysis removed 592 highly shared, low-generation-probability nucleotide sequences. In a later analysis, a clonal expansion index was calculated for each public chain from normalized within-repertoire ranks of inferred template counts. In a later analysis, generation probabilities were computed with a VDJ recombination model fitted to out-of-frame rearrangements, and the resulting probabilities were checked against IGoR. In a later analysis, TCR-TCR, TCR-HLA and TCR-CMV co-occurrence was scored with hypergeometric tests, and a repertoire-size bias correction was applied to TCR pairs. In a later analysis, false discovery rates were estimated by permuting HLA or CMV assignments 20 times. A later analysis grouped co-occurring TCRs with DBSCAN, adding TCRdist sequence similarity when clustering within HLA-allele-positive subsets. Repertoires with fewer than 30,000 or more than 120,000 public chains, plus five repertoires with anomalous nucleotide sharing, were excluded from co-occurrence clustering. TCRdb retrieved this table from immuneACCESS and kept in-frame rearrangements only. Not all clones are present; in checked studies, unresolved V genes account for under half, and no reason is known for the remainder. From that table come the V and J calls and clone size; the DNA was used to work out D and trimming. The sample table shows approximately 88,000 clones, and about 80% are seen once. Clones ranked in the top ten supply approximately 5.6% of the sample.

Sequenced input: PBMCs. The sequence derives from a young man in good health and CMV-seropositive. This chain joins TRBV19 to TRBJ1-2, with the D gene too uncertain to name. The CDR3 in this case is CASSIVQPAYGYTF. In nucleotides, the sequence is TGTGCCAGTAGTATCGTACAGCCAGCCTATGGCTACACCTTC.